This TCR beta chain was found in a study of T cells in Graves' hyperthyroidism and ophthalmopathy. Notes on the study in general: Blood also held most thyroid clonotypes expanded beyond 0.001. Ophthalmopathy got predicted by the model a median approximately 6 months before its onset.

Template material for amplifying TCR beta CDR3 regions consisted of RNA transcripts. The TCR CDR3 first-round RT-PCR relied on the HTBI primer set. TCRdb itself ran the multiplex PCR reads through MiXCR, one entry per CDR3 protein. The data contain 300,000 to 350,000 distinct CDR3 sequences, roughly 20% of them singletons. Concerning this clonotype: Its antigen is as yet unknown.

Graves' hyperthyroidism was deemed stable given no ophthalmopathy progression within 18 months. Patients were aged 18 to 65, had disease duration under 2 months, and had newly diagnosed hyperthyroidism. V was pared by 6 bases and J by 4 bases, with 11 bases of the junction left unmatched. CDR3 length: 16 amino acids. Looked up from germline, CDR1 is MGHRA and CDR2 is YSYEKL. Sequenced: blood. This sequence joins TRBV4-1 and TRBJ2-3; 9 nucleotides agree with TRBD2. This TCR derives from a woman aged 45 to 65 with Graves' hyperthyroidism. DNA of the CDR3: TGCGCCAGCAGGTCGGTTAGCGGGAGTCCCGCAGATACGCAGTATTTT. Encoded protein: CASRSVSGSPADTQYF.